This T cell receptor beta chain was observed in a study of pediatric ulcerative colitis. Rectal tissue came from one to two pinch biopsies taken at colonoscopy. Before the diagnostic colonoscopy, ulcerative colitis patients were free of immunosuppressive medication. With regard to this clone: Its target is not known.

Samples were sequenced at Survey level, maximum 500,000 reads. Sequenced by immunoSEQ multiplex PCR; TCRdb stores in-frame clones only, minus some. Among tens of thousands of clones listed, 71% were seen once. Study conclusions and caveats: All ulcerative colitis patients, but no controls, carried two rectal clonotypes.

This clonotype was obtained from a boy younger than 18 with severe ulcerative colitis. The sequencing input was gut tissue.

CDR3 DNA sequence: TGTGCCAGCAGCTTGACTAGCGGGGGGTCCTACGAGCAGTACTTC. This codes for CASSLTSGGSYEQYF. V is TRBV5-5 and J is TRBJ2-7, with 12 bases lining up with TRBD2. This CDR3 region has 15 residues. V lost 1 base and J lost 1; bases outside the gene matches: 0. CDR1 and CDR2 from the germline V gene are SGHKS and YYEKEE (reference sequence).